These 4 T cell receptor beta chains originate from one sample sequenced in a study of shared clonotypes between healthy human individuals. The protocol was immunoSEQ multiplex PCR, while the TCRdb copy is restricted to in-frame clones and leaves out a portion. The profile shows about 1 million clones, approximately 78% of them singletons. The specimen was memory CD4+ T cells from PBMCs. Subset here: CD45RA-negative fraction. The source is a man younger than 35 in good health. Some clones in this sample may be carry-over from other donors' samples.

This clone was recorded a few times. The CDR3 DNA follows: TGTGCCACGTCCGGGAGCAACACCGGGGAGCTGTTTTTT. This codes for CATSGSNTGELFF. The chain couples TRBV15 to TRBJ2-2; possible D gene TRBD2, 6 bases. Germline V gene data show CDR1 as LNHNV and CDR2 as YYDKDF (reference sequence). The CDR3 runs to 13 residues. V lost 9 bases to trimming and J lost 2 bases, with 10 bases between them.

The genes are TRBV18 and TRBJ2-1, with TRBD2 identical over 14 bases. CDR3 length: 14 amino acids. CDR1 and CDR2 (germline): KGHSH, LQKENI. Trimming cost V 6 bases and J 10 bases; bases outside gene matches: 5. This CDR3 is CASSMGLAGVEQFF. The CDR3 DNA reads TGTGCCAGCTCGATGGGACTAGCGGGAGTCGAGCAGTTCTTC.

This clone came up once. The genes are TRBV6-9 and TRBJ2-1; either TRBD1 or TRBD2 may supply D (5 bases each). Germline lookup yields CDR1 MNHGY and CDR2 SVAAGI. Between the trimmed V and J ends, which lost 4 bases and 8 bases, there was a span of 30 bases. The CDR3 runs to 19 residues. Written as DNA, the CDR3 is TGTGCCAGCAGTTCCCCGAGACGGGACCAGACTTCCCTTGAGGATGAGCAGTTCTTC. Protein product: CASSSPRRDQTSLEDEQFF.

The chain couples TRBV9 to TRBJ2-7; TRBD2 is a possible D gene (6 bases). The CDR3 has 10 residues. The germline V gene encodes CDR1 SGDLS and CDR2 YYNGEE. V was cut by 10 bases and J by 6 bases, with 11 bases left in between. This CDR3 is CAGGGLEQYF. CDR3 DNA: TGTGCCGGGGGAGGTCTCGAGCAGTACTTC.